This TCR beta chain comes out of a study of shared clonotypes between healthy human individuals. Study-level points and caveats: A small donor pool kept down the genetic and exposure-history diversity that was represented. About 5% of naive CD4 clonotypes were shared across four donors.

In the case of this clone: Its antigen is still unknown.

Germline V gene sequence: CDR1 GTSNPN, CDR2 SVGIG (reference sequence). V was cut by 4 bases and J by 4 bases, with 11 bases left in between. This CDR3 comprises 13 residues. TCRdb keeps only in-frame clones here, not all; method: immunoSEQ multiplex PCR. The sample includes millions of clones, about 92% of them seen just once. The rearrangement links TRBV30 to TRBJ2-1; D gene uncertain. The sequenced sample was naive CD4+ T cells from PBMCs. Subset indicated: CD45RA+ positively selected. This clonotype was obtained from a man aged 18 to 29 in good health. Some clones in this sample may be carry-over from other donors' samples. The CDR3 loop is CAWTSWRYNEQFF. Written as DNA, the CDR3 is TGTGCCTGGACCTCATGGCGGTACAATGAGCAGTTCTTC.